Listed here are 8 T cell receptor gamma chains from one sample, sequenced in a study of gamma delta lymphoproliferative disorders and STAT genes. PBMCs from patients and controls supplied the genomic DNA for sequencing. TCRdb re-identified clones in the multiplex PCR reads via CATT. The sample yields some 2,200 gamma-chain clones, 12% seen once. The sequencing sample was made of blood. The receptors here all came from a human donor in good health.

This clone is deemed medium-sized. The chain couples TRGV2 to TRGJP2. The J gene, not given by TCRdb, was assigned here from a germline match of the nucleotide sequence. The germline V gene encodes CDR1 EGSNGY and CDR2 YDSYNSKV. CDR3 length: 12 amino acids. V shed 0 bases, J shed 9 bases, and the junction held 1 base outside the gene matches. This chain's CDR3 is CATWDGHWIKTF. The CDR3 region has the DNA TGTGCCACCTGGGACGGGCATTGGATCAAGACGTTT.

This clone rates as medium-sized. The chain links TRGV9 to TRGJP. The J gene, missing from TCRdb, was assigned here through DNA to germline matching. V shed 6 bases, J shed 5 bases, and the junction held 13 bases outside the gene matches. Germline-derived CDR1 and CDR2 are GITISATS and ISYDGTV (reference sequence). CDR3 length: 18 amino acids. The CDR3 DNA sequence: TGTGCCTTGTGGACCACAGGGGCAGAAGAGTTGGGCAAAAAAATCAAGGTATTT. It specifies CALWTTGAEELGKKIKVF.

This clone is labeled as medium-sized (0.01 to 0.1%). CDR3 region: CATWDGPSDWIKTF. CDR3 nucleotide sequence: TGTGCCACCTGGGACGGCCCGAGTGATTGGATCAAGACGTTT. The J gene is TRGJP2, the V gene TRGV2. Because TCRdb records no J gene, it was assigned here through a match of the DNA to germline. The V gene's germline CDR1 is EGSNGY and CDR2 YDSYNSKV. Trimming cost V 1 base and J 5 bases; bases outside gene matches: 4. This CDR3 contains 14 residues.

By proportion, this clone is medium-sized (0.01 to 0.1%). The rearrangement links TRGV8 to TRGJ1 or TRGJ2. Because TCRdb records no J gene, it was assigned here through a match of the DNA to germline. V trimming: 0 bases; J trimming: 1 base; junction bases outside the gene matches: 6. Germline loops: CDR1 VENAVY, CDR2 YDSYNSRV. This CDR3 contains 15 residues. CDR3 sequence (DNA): TGTGCCACCTGGGATAGGCGGACCAATTATTATAAGAAACTCTTT. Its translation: CATWDRRTNYYKKLF.

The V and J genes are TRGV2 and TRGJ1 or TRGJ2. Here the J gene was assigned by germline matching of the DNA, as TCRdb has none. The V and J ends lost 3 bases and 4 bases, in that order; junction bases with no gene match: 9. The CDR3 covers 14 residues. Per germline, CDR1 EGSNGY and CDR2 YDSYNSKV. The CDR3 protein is CATWDSRGYYKKLF. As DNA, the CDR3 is TGTGCCACCTGGGACTCCCGTGGGTATTATAAGAAACTCTTT.

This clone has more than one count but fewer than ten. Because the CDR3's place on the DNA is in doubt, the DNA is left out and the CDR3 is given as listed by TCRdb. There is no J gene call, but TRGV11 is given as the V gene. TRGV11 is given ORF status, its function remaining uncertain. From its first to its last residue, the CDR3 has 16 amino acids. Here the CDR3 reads CTTVPAGDPYYYKKLF.

The CDR3 is CAPFATGWFKIF. DNA of the CDR3: TGTGCCCCTTTCGCCACTGGTTGGTTCAAGATATTT. The chain has TRGV2 and TRGJP1. The J gene, not given by TCRdb, was assigned here from a germline match of the nucleotide sequence. The V and J ends lost 12 bases and 3 bases, in that order; junction bases with no gene match: 7. The CDR3 length is 12 residues. The germline V gene encodes CDR1 EGSNGY and CDR2 YDSYNSKV.

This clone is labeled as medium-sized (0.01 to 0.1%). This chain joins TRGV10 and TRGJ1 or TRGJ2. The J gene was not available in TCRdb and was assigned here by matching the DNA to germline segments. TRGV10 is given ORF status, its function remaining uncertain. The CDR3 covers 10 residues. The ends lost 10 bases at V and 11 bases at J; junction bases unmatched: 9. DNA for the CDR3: TGTGCTGCGTTCTGGGGTGAGAAACTCTTT. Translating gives CAAFWGEKLF.